This T cell receptor beta chain was identified during a study of CD8+ T cells in alopecia areata. Sorting separated CD25+CD127- cells from the CD4+ cells of a handful of patients. Peripheral blood, together with lesional scalp punch biopsies, was collected from alopecia areata patients. Of note for this clone: Its antigen is not known.

The CDR3 runs to 14 residues. The V and J ends lost 6 bases and 7 bases, in that order; junction bases with no gene match: 6. Germline assignment: CDR1 MNHNS and CDR2 SASEGT. Findings and limits, study-wide: In patients, TCRs were shared less clearly than in mice, and HLA may possibly be involved.

Following RNA extraction, reverse transcription yielded cDNA that acted as the sequencing template. Measured with immunoSEQ multiplex PCR; TCRdb has only the in-frame clones, and not every one. Of under 40,000 clones detected, approximately 54% appear once; the ten largest clones hold roughly 1.8%. The TCR was taken from a human donor with alopecia areata. Sequenced: CD4+ Tregs sorted from blood. The chain recombines TRBV6-1 with TRBJ1-5, with 10 positions matching TRBD1. The chain's CDR3 is CASRGQGYRQPQHF. CDR3 bases: TGTGCCAGCAGGGGACAGGGGTATCGGCAGCCCCAGCATTTT.